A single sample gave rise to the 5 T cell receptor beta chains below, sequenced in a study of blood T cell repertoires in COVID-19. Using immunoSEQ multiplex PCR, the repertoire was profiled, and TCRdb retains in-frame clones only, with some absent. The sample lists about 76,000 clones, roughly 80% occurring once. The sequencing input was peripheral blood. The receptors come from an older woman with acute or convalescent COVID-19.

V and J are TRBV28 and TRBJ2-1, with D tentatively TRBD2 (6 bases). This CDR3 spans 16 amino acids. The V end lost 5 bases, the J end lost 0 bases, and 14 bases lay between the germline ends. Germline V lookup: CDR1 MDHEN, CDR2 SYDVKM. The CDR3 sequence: CASSGGSAGSYNEQFF. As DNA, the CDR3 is TGTGCCAGCAGTGGGGGGAGTGCAGGCTCCTACAATGAGCAGTTCTTC.

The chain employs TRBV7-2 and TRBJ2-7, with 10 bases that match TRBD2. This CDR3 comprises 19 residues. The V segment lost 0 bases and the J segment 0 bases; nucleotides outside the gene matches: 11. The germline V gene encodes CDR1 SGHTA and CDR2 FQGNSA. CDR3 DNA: TGTGCCAGCAGCTTAGCCCGGACTAGCGGCGCCTCGGGCTCCTACGAGCAGTACGTC. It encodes CASSLARTSGASGSYEQYV.

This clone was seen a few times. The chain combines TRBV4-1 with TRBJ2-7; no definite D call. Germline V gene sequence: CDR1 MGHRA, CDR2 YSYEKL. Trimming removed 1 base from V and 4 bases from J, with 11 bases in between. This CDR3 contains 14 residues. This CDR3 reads CASSQVSGEYEQYV. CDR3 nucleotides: TGCGCCAGCAGCCAAGTTTCCGGAGAATACGAGCAGTACGTC.

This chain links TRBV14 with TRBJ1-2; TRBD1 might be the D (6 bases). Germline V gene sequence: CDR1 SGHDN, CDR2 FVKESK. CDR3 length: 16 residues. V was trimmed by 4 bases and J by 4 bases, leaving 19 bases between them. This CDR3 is CASSPRLGGAGYGYTF. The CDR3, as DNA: TGTGCCAGCAGCCCCCGGTTAGGGGGGGCTGGCTATGGCTACACCTTC.

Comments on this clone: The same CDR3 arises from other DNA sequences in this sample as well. The CDR3 bases are TGTGCCAGCAGTCGCCAGGGTGTGGGCACTGAAGCTTTCTTT. Amino acids: CASSRQGVGTEAFF. The chain joins TRBV7-9 to TRBJ1-1; possibly TRBD1 for D (5 bases). The germline gives CDR1 SEHNR, CDR2 FQNEAQ (reference sequence). Trimming pared 6 bases from V and 4 bases from J, leaving 15 bases between. This CDR3 comprises 14 residues.